The clone carrying this TCR beta chain was counted once. The protocol was immunoSEQ multiplex PCR, while the TCRdb copy is restricted to in-frame clones and leaves out a portion. The table has under 60,000 clones, roughly nine tenths seen once; the top ten hold about 48%. This specimen belongs to a study of OX40 agonist ivuxolimab in advanced cancers. The germline V gene has CDR1 SGHDT and CDR2 YYEEEE. There are 14 residues in the CDR3. The V end lost 4 bases, the J end lost 2 bases, and 10 bases lay between the germline ends. The receptor comes from an adult with an advanced solid tumor such as melanoma, head and neck, liver or kidney cancer. Sequenced here: CD4+ or CD8+ T cells sorted from blood, sampled in a trial of the OX40 agonist ivuxolimab. This chain links TRBV5-6 with TRBJ1-5; no clear D gene. The CDR3 here is CASSAGSGNQPQHF. Written as DNA, the CDR3 is TGTGCCAGCAGCGCCGGAAGTGGCAATCAGCCCCAGCATTTT.